The entry below gives a single T cell receptor beta chain sequence along with its context. Repertoires were generated with immunoSEQ multiplex PCR, while TCRdb's copy carries only in-frame clones and drops some. The sample records approximately 500,000 clones, 90% to 97% being singletons. The data stem from a study of shared clonotypes between healthy human individuals. Per the germline V gene, CDR1 is KGHSH and CDR2 is LQKENI. V lost 3 bases to trimming and J lost 0 bases, with 17 bases between them. This CDR3 region has 17 residues. The sequenced sample consisted of naive CD4+ T cells sorted from blood. Subset indicated: CD45RA+ positively selected. This clonotype originated in a woman between 25 and 40 years old in good health. This sequence joins TRBV18 and TRBJ2-5; D possibly corresponds to TRBD2 (6 bases). DNA for the CDR3: TGTGCCAGCTCACCGACGTGGGCTAGCGAGAACCAAGAGACCCAGTACTTC. It codes for CASSPTWASENQETQYF. Looking up the rest from reference TRBV18 and TRBJ2-5 gives the full variable domain: NAGVMQNPRHLVRRRGQEARLRCSPMKGHSHVYWYRQLPEEGLKFMVYLQKENIIDESGMPKERFSAEFPKEGPSILRIQQVVRGDSAAYFCASSPTWASENQETQYFGPGTRLLVL.